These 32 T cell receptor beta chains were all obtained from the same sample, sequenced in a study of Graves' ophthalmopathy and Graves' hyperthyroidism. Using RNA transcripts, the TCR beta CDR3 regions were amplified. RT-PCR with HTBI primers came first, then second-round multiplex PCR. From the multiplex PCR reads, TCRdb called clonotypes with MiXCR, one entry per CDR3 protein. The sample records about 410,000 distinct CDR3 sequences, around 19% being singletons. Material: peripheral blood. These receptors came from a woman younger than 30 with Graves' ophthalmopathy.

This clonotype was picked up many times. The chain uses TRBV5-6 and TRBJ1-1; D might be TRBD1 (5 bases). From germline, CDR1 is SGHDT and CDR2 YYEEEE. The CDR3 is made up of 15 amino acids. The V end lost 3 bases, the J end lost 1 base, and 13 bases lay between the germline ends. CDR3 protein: CASSWILTENTEAFF. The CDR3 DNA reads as TGTGCCAGCAGCTGGATTCTGACAGAGAACACTGAAGCTTTCTTT. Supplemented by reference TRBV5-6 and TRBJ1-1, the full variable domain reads DAGVTQSPTHLIKTRGQQVTLRCSPKSGHDTVSWYQQALGQGPQFIFQYYEEEERQRGNFPDRFSGHQFPNYSSELNVNALLLGDSALYLCASSWILTENTEAFFGQGTRLTVV.

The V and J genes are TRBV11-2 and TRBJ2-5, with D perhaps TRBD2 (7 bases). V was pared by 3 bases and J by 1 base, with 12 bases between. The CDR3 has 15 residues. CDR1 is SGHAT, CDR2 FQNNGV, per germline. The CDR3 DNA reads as TGTGCCAGCAGCTTTGGGGGGGCGCTCCAAGAGACCCAGTACTTC. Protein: CASSFGGALQETQYF. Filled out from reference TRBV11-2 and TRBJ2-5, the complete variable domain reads EAGVAQSPRYKIIEKRQSVAFWCNPISGHATLYWYQQILGQGPKLLIQFQNNGVVDDSQLPKDRFSAERLKGVDSTLKIQPAKLEDSAVYLCASSFGGALQETQYFGPGTRLLVL.

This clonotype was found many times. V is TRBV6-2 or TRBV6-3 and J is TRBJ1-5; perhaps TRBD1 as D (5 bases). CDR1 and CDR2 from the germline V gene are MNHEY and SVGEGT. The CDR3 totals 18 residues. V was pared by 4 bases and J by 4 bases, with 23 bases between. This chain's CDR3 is CASSSQTPGVGDNQPQHF. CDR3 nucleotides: TGTGCCAGCAGTTCCCAAACACCGGGGGTTGGAGATAATCAGCCCCAGCATTTT.

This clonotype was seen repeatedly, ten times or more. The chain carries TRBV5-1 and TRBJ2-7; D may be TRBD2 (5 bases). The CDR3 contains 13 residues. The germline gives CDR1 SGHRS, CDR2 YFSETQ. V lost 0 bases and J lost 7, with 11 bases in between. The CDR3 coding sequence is TGCGCCAGCAGCTTGGTTGGGCAGCGGGAGCAGTACTTC. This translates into CASSLVGQREQYF.

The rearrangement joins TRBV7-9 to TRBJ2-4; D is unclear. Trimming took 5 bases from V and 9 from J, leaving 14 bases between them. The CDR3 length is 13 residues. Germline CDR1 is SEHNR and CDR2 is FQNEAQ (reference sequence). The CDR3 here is CASSPDTSFIQYF. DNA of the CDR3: TGTGCCAGCAGCCCCGACACTTCGTTCATTCAGTACTTC.

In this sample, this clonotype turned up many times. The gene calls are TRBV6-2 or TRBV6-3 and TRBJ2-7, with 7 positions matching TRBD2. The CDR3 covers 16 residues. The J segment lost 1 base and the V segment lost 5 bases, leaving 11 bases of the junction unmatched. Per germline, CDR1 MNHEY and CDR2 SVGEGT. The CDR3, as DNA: TGTGCCAGCAGTCGTCCCCCCCGGGGGGTTTCCTACGAGCAGTACTTC. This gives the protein CASSRPPRGVSYEQYF.

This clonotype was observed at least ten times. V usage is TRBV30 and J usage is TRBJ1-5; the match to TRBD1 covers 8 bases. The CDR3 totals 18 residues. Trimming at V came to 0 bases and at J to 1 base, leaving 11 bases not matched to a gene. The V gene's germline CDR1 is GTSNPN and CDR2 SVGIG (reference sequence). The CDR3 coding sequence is TGTGCCTGGAGTGTATCAAGGACAGGGCTTTTCAGCAATCAGCCCCAGCATTTT. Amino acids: CAWSVSRTGLFSNQPQHF.

The CDR3 region is CASSFRTSGRTRRQYF. The CDR3 nucleotides are TGTGCCAGCAGTTTCCGCACTAGCGGGAGAACCCGACGGCAGTACTTC. The chain is built from TRBV28 and TRBJ2-7, with 11 bases identical to TRBD2. Germline CDR1 is MDHEN and CDR2 is SYDVKM. V lost 3 bases to trimming and J lost 9 bases; unmatched junction nucleotides: 13. There are 16 residues in the CDR3.

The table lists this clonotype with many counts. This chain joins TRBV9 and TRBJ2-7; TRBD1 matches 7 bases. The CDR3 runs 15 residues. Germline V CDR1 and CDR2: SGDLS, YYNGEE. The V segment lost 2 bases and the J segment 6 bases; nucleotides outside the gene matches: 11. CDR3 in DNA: TGTGCCAGCAGCGTCCGGGACAGTACTCTGGGCGAGCAGTACTTC. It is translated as CASSVRDSTLGEQYF.

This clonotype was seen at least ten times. The CDR3 DNA reads TGTGCCTGGAATACTGGGCAAGAGACCCAGTACTTC. Translation gives CAWNTGQETQYF. The gene calls are TRBV30 and TRBJ2-5; D not certain. V gave up 4 bases and J gave up 2 bases, with 8 bases separating them. The CDR3 length is 12 residues. Germline loops: CDR1 GTSNPN, CDR2 SVGIG (reference sequence).

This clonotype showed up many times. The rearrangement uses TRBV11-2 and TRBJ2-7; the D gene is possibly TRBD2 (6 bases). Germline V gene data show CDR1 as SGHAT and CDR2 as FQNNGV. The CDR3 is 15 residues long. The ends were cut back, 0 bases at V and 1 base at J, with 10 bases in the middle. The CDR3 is CASSLDSGPSYEQYF. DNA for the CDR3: TGTGCCAGCAGCTTAGATAGCGGACCATCCTACGAGCAGTACTTC.

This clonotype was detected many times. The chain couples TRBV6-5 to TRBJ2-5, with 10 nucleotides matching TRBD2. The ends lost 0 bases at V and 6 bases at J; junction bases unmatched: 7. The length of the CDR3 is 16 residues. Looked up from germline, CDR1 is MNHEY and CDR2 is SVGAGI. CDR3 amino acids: CASSYSEVAGGKTQYF. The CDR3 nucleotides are TGTGCCAGCAGTTACTCGGAGGTAGCGGGGGGCAAGACCCAGTACTTC.

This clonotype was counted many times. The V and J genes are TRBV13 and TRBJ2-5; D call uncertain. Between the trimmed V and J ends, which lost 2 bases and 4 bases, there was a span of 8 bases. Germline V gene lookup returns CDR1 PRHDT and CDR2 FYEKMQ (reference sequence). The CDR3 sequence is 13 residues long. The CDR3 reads CASSLYGLETQYF. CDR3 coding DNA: TGTGCCAGCAGCTTATACGGGCTAGAGACCCAGTACTTC.

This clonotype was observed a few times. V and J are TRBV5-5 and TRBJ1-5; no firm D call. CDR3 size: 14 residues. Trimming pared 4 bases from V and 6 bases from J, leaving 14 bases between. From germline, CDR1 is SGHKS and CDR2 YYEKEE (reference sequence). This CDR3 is CASSRIPYGQPQHF. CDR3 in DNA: TGTGCCAGCAGCCGGATACCATATGGTCAGCCCCAGCATTTT.

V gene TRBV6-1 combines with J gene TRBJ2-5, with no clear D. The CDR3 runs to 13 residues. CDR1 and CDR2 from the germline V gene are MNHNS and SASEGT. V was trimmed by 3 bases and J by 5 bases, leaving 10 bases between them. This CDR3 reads CASSEGQTETQYF. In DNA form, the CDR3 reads TGTGCCAGCAGTGAGGGTCAGACGGAGACCCAGTACTTC.

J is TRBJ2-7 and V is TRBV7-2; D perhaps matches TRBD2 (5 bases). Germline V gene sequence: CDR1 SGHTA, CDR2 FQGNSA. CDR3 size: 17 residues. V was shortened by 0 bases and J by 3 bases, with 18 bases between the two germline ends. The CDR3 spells CASSLAWPGSALYEQYF. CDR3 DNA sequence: TGTGCCAGCAGCTTAGCGTGGCCGGGGTCGGCCCTCTACGAGCAGTACTTC. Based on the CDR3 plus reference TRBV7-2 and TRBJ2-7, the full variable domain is GAGVSQSPSNKVTEKGKDVELRCDPISGHTALYWYRQSLGQGLEFLIYFQGNSAPDKSGLPSDRFSAERTGGSVSTLTIQRTQQEDSAVYLCASSLAWPGSALYEQYFGPGTRLTVT.

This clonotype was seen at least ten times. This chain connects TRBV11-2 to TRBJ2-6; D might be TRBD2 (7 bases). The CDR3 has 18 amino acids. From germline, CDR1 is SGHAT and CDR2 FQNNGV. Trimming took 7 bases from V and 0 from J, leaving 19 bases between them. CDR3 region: CASTGGRGSFSGANVLTF. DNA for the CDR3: TGTGCCAGCACCGGGGGGCGGGGGTCGTTCTCTGGGGCCAACGTCCTGACTTTC.

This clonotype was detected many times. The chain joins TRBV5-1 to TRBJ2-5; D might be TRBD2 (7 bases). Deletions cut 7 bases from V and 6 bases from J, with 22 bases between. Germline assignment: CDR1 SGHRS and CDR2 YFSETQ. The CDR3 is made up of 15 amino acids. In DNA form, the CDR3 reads TGCGCCAGCGTAGGGCAGACGGGGGGCCTGAAGACCCAGTACTTC. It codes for CASVGQTGGLKTQYF.

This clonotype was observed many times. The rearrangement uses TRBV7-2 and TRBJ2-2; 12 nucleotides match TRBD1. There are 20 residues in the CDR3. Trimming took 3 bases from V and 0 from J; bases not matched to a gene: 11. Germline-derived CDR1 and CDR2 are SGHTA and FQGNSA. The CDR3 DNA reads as TGTGCCAGCAGCTTTTTCCCCGGGACAGGGGGCGGACCGAACACCGGGGAGCTGTTTTTT. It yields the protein CASSFFPGTGGGPNTGELFF.

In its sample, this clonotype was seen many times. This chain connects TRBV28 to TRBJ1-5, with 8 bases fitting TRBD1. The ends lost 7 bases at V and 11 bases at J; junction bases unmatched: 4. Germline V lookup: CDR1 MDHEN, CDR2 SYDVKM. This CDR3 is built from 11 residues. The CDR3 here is CASTDRGAQHF. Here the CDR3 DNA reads TGTGCCAGCACCGACAGGGGAGCCCAGCATTTT. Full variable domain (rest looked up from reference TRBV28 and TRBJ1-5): DVKVTQSSRYLVKRTGEKVFLECVQDMDHENMFWYRQDPGLGLRLIYFSYDVKMKEKGDIPEGYSVSREKKERFSLILESASTNQTSMYLCASTDRGAQHFGDGTRLSIL.

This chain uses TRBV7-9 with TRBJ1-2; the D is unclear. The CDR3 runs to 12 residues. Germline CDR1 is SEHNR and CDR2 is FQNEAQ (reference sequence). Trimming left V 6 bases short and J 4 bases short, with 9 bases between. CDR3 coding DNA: TGTGCCAGCAGATCACAGACCTATGGCTACACCTTC. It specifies CASRSQTYGYTF.

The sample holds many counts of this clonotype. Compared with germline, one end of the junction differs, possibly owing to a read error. CDR3 in DNA: TGTGCCAACACGGGACAGTCAAAGAACACCGGGGAGCTGGTTTTT. This gives the protein CANTGQSKNTGELVF. The V and J genes are TRBV2 and TRBJ2-2; 7 bases fit TRBD1. Germline lookup yields CDR1 SNHLY and CDR2 FYNNEI. The CDR3 is 15 amino acids.

As DNA, the CDR3 is TGTGCCAGCGCGACGGGAAATTCACCCCTCCACTTT. Translation gives CASATGNSPLHF. The rearrangement uses TRBV27 and TRBJ1-6; D call uncertain. This CDR3 region has 12 residues. Trimming stripped 8 bases from V and 7 bases from J, with 9 bases between. Germline V gives CDR1 MNHEY, CDR2 SMNVEV (reference sequence).

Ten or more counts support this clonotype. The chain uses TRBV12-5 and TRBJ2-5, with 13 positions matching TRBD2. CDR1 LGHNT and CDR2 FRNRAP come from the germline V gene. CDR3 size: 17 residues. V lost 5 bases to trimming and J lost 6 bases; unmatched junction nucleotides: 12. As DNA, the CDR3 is TGTGCTAGTGGTGGGACTAGCGGGAACCTGGGCGGCCAGACCCAGTACTTC. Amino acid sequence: CASGGTSGNLGGQTQYF.

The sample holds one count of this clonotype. CDR3 nucleotide sequence: TGTGCCAGCAGTGAAGGGACGTACCTCTTGGAGCAGTACTTC. It codes for CASSEGTYLLEQYF. V usage is TRBV6-1 and J usage is TRBJ2-7; D not resolved. Germline lookup yields CDR1 MNHNS and CDR2 SASEGT. The V end lost 1 base, the J end lost 7 bases, and 14 bases lay between the germline ends. CDR3 length: 14 amino acids.

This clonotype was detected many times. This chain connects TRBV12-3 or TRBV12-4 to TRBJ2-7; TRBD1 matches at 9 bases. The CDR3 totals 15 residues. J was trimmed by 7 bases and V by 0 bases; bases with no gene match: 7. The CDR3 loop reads CASSLATGGPEEQYF. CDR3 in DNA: TGTGCCAGCAGTTTAGCAACAGGGGGCCCGGAGGAGCAGTACTTC.

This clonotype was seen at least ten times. This chain's CDR3 is CSARDRTSGGGYEQYF. The CDR3 nucleotides read TGCAGTGCTAGAGATAGAACTAGCGGGGGTGGTTACGAGCAGTACTTC. The V call is TRBV20-1, the J call TRBJ2-7; 11 nucleotides agree with TRBD2. Unmatched junction bases numbered 8, after V lost 0 bases and J lost 4 bases. The CDR3 extends over 16 amino acids. CDR1 is DFQATT and CDR2 is SNEGSKA in the germline V gene (reference sequence).

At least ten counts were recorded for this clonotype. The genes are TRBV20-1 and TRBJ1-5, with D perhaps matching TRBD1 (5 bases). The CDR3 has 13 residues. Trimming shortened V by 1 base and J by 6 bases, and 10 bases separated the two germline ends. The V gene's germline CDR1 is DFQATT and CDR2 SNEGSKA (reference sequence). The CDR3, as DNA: TGCAGTGCTAGAGCCGGGACGGGTCAGCCCCAGCATTTT. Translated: CSARAGTGQPQHF.

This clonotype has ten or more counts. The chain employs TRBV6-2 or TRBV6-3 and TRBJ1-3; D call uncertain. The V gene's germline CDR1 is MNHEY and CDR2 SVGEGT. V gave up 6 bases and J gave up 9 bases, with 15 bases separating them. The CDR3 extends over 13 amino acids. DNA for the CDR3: TGTGCCAGCAGGTCGACGGACGATAGCACCATATATTTT. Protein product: CASRSTDDSTIYF.

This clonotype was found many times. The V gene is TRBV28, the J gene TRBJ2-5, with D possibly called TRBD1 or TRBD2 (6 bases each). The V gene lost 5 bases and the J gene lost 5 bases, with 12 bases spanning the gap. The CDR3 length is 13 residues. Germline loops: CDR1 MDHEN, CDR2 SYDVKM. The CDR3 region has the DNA TGTGCCAGCAGTACGTGGGGGGCCGAGACCCAGTACTTC. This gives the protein CASSTWGAETQYF.

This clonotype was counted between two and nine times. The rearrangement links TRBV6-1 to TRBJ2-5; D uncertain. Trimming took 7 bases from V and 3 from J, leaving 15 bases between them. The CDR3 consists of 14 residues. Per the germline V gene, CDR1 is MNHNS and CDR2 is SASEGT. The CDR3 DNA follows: TGTGCCAGCAAAGGTCCAGGCGAAGAAGAGACCCAGTACTTC. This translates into CASKGPGEEETQYF.

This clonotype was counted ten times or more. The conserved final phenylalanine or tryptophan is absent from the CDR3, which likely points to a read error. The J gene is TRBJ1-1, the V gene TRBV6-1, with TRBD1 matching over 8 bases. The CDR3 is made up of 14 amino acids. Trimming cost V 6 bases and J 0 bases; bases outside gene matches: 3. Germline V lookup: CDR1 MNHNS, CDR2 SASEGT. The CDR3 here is CASRRDRMNTEAFL. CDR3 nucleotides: TGTGCCAGCAGGAGGGACAGGATGAACACTGAAGCTTTCCTT.